The clone carrying this TCR beta chain came up a few times. There are 18 residues in the CDR3. The V gene's germline CDR1 is LGHNA and CDR2 YSLEER. The ends lost 0 bases at V and 4 bases at J; junction bases unmatched: 8. The second PCR ran roughly 6 to 11 cycles with a sample-barcoded 5' primer and J-beta primers. MiXCR, applied by TCRdb to the 5' RACE reads, yields one record per CDR3 protein. This table has about 1.7 million distinct CDR3 sequences, approximately 30% appearing once. This sample was taken from a study of blood T cells in healthy people across ages. The receptor's source is a woman younger than 45 in good health. The chain recombines TRBV4-3 with TRBJ2-6; 8 nucleotides agree with TRBD1. Sequenced: blood. The CDR3 DNA sequence: TGCGCCAGCAGCCAAGAAACGGCCAGGGGGCTAGGGGCCAACGTCCTGACTTTC. Translation gives CASSQETARGLGANVLTF.